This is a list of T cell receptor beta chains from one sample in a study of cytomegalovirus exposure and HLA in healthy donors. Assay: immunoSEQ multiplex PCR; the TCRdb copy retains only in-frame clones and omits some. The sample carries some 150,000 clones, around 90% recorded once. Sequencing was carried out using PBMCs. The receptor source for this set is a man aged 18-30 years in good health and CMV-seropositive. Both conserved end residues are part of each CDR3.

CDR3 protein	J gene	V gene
CASSDRDSWSGNTIYF	TRBJ1-3	TRBV6-1
CASSLGGNSGNTIYF	TRBJ1-3	TRBV7-9
CAISESSTKGGTGQETQYF	TRBJ2-5	TRBV10-3
CASSFGTSGYNEQFF	TRBJ2-1	TRBV5-8
CASSEFWTGDSYEQYF	TRBJ2-7	TRBV6-1
CASSPTIGDPSGNTIYF	TRBJ1-3	TRBV18
CASSLGREWGRTEAFF	TRBJ1-1	TRBV7-9
CASSLEGTGTSFTYEQYF	TRBJ2-7	TRBV27
CASSRGLVDEQFF	TRBJ2-1	TRBV5-1
CASSPEGGLTYEQYF	TRBJ2-7	TRBV9
CASSSGTSGGVEETQYF	TRBJ2-5	TRBV5-4
CSVVFSGEKLFF	TRBJ1-4	TRBV29-1
CASSYTRENTEAFF	TRBJ1-1	TRBV5-1
CASSGLSAGANVLTF	TRBJ2-6	TRBV2
CASSPIRQGVGNEQFF	TRBJ2-1	TRBV2
CASSPLAGGGNEQFF	TRBJ2-1	TRBV6-5
CHDGGVRAYEQYF	TRBJ2-7	TRBV29-1
CASSLGLAGVETQYF	TRBJ2-5	TRBV14
CASSSSSWRGASEQYF	TRBJ2-7	TRBV5-6
CASSHPQEDIYTDTQYF	TRBJ2-3	TRBV4-1
CSVVEGQLNTEAFF	TRBJ1-1	TRBV29-1
CASSDRRTDTQYF	TRBJ2-3	TRBV2
CASSLRRVSYNEQFF	TRBJ2-1	TRBV5-1
CASRPWGAYEQYF	TRBJ2-7	TRBV7-8
CASSLRTSSSGNTIYF	TRBJ1-3	TRBV11-2
CASRPDFNQPQHF	TRBJ1-5	TRBV5-1
CARRAGEPANEKLFF	TRBJ1-4	TRBV2
CASSFGSGVGETQYF	TRBJ2-5	TRBV5-1
CSVSGGGTEAFF	TRBJ1-1	TRBV29-1
CAISDKDRDTF	TRBJ1-2	TRBV10-3
CASSESSGMDTQYF	TRBJ2-3	TRBV2
CASSPAYEQYF	TRBJ2-7	TRBV2
CASQLGAGGKDTQYF	TRBJ2-3	TRBV5-1
CATQTDLSNEQFF	TRBJ2-1	TRBV27
CASSFIQGSSGANVLTF	TRBJ2-6	TRBV27
CASSQVLAHGYTF	TRBJ1-2	TRBV14
CASSMGGSYGYTF	TRBJ1-2	TRBV5-6
CASSFFLAGVGETQYF	TRBJ2-5	TRBV5-1
CASSYSAGGPETQYF	TRBJ2-5	TRBV6-5
CAISDKEGGSLNQPQHF	TRBJ1-5	TRBV10-3
CASSYPPDLMNTEAFF	TRBJ1-1	TRBV6-6
CAKIEFRVNYGYTF	TRBJ1-2	TRBV30
CASSFAGSNTGELFF	TRBJ2-2	TRBV10-1
CASSVRTDLYEQYF	TRBJ2-7	TRBV2
CASSQVASGSGIGEQYF	TRBJ2-7	TRBV4-2
CASSLDGDNQPQHF	TRBJ1-5	TRBV7-8
CASSPYGSEQYF	TRBJ2-7	TRBV11-2
CATYRDSHTYF	TRBJ2-7	TRBV19
CASSERGQSYEQYF	TRBJ2-7	TRBV6-1
CASRQGGDTDTQYF	TRBJ2-3	TRBV5-1
CASRQQGVNEQFF	TRBJ2-1	TRBV6-5
CASSRYSYEQYF	TRBJ2-7	TRBV5-6
CASSSQPTGSSEQYF	TRBJ2-7	TRBV5-1
CASSFRANYGYTF	TRBJ1-2	TRBV27
CASSHSGGTDTQYF	TRBJ2-3	TRBV7-8